These 6 T cell receptor beta chains originate from one sample sequenced in a study of blood T cell repertoires in COVID-19 (dated by TCRdb to between 2020 and 2021). Library method: the immunoSEQ multiplex PCR assay. TCRdb mirrors the immuneACCESS table, restricted to in-frame sequences. Some clones are absent from its copies; in checked studies, under half trace to an unresolved V gene, and the reason for the others is unknown. Present in this sample are 95,000 to 120,000 clones, 70% to 90% of which were seen just once. The ten largest clones represent 3% to 3.5% of the sample. The sample was peripheral blood. The receptor source for this set is a middle-aged man with acute or convalescent COVID-19.

The rearrangement joins TRBV5-4 to TRBJ2-6, with D tentatively TRBD2 (6 bases). The germline V gene has CDR1 SGHNT and CDR2 YYREEE (reference sequence). V was pared by 0 bases and J by 3 bases, with 16 bases between. The length of the CDR3 is 18 residues. The CDR3 sequence is CASSLGGDWASGANVLTF. The CDR3 DNA is TGTGCCAGCAGCTTGGGGGGGGACTGGGCAAGTGGGGCCAACGTCCTGACTTTC.

This chain links TRBV3-1 (or the pseudogene TRBV3-2) with TRBJ2-6; 9 nucleotides line up with TRBD1. This CDR3 region has 18 residues. J lost 1 base, V lost 5 bases, and 9 bases had no gene match. Per the germline V gene, CDR1 is LGHDT and CDR2 is YNNKEL (reference sequence). CDR3 DNA sequence: TGTGCCAGCAGCAAGGGACAGGGAGTTCTTTCTGGGGCCAACGTCCTGACTTTC. Encoded protein: CASSKGQGVLSGANVLTF.

The V and J genes are TRBV5-1 and TRBJ1-6; 10 nucleotides agree with TRBD1. The V gene's germline CDR1 is SGHRS and CDR2 YFSETQ. The V segment lost 2 bases and the J segment 0 bases; nucleotides outside the gene matches: 14. CDR3 length: 21 amino acids. DNA for the CDR3: TGCGCCAGCAGCTTACTACCCCCGGGACAGGGGCCGAGCTCCTATAATTCACCCCTCCACTTT. It specifies CASSLLPPGQGPSSYNSPLHF.

This clone was seen only a few times. The chain uses TRBV25-1 and TRBJ1-4; D is possibly TRBD1 (6 bases). CDR1 MGHDK and CDR2 SYGVNS come from the germline V gene. Trimming stripped 7 bases from V and 0 bases from J, with 18 bases between. CDR3 size: 17 residues. The CDR3 region is CASIGGGLLATNEKLFF. In DNA, the CDR3 is TGTGCCAGCATAGGGGGTGGCCTCCTAGCAACTAATGAAAAACTGTTTTTT.

The V and J genes are TRBV7-9 and TRBJ1-6; tentative D call: TRBD1 (6 bases). Looked up from germline, CDR1 is SEHNR and CDR2 is FQNEAQ (reference sequence). Trimming took 3 bases from V and 11 from J, leaving 11 bases between them. The CDR3 consists of 13 residues. CDR3 DNA sequence: TGTGCCAGCAGCTTGGACAGTGTCCCACCCCTCCACTTT. Amino acids: CASSLDSVPPLHF.

The count of this clone is one. This chain connects TRBV5-1 to TRBJ1-4; a weak D match, TRBD1 (6 bases). In germline, CDR1 is SGHRS, CDR2 YFSETQ. CDR3 length: 13 amino acids. V was cut by 0 bases and J by 8 bases, with 8 bases left in between. The CDR3 DNA follows: TGCGCCAGCAGCTTGGCAGGGGAGGAAAAACTGTTTTTT. Its protein product is CASSLAGEEKLFF.